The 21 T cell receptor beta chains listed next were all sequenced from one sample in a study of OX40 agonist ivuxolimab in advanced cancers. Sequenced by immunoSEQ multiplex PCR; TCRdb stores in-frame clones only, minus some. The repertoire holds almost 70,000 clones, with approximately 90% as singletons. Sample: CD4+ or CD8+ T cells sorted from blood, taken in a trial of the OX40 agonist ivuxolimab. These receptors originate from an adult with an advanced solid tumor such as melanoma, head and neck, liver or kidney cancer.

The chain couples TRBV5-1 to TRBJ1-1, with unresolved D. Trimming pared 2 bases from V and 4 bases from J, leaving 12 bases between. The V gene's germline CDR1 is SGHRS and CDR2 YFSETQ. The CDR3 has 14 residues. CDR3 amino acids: CASSFDGEGTEAFF. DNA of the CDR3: TGCGCCAGCAGCTTCGACGGGGAGGGCACTGAAGCTTTCTTT.

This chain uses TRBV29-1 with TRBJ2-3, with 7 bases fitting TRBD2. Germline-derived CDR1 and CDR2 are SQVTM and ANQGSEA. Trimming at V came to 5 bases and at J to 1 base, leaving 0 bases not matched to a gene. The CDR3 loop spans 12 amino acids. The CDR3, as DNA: TGCAGCGTTAGCGGGGGCACAGATACGCAGTATTTT. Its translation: CSVSGGTDTQYF.

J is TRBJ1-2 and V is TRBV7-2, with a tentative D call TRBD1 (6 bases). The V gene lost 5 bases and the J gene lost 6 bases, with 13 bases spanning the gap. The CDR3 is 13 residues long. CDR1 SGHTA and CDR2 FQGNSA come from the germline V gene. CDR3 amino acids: CASSREQGHGYTF. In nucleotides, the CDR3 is TGTGCCAGCAGCCGAGAACAGGGTCATGGCTACACCTTC.

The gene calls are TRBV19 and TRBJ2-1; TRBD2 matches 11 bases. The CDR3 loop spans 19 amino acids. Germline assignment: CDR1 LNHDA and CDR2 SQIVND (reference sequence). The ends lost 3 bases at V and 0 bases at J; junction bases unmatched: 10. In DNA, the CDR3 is TGTGCCAGTAGTATTGCGGGGCTAGCGGGAGGCGTCTCCTACAATGAGCAGTTCTTC. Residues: CASSIAGLAGGVSYNEQFF.

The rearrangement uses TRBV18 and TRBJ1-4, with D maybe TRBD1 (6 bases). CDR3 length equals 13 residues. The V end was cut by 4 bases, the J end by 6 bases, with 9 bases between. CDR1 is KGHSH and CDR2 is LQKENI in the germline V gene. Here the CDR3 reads CASSRAGDEKLFF. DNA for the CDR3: TGTGCCAGCTCACGGGCAGGGGATGAAAAACTGTTTTTT.

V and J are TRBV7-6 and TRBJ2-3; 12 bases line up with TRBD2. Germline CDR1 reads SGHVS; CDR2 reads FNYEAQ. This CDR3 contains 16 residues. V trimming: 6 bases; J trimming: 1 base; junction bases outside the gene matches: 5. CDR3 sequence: CASSSSGRGGTDTQYF. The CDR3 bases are TGTGCCAGCAGTTCTAGCGGGAGGGGGGGCACAGATACGCAGTATTTT.

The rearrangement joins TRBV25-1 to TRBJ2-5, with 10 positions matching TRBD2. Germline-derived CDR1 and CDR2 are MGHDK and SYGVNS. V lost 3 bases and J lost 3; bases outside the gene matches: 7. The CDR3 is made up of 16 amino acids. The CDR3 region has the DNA TGTGCCAGCAGTGAGCTAGCGGGAGACGTAAAAGAGACCCAGTACTTC. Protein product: CASSELAGDVKETQYF.

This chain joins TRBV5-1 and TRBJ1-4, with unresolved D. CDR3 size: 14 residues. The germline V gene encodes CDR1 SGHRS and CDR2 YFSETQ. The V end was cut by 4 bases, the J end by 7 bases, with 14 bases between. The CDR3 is CASSPSGRTEKLFF. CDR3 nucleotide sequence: TGCGCCAGCAGCCCCTCGGGGAGGACTGAAAAACTGTTTTTT.

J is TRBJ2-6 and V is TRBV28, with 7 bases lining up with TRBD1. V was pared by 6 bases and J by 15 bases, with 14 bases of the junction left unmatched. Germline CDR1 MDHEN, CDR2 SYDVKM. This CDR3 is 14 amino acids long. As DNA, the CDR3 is TGTGCCAGCAGCTCTTCAGACAGGGAGTTAGGCCTGACTTTC. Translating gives CASSSSDRELGLTF.

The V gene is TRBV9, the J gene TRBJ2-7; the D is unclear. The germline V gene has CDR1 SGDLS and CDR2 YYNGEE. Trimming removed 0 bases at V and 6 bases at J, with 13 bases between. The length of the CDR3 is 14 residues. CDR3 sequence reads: CASSVVLSGGEQYF. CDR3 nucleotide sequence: TGTGCCAGCAGCGTAGTTCTCTCGGGTGGCGAGCAGTACTTC.

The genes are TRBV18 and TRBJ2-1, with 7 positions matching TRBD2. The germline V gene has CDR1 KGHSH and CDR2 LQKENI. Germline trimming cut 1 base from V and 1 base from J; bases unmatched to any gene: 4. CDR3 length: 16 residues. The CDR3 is CASSPLPGLSYNEQFF. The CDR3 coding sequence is TGTGCCAGCTCACCACTTCCGGGACTATCCTACAATGAGCAGTTCTTC.

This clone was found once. DNA for the CDR3: TGTGCCAGCAGCTATTTGGAGTTTGGGGCCAAAAACATTCAGTACTTC. It translates to CASSYLEFGAKNIQYF. V and J are TRBV5-5 and TRBJ2-4; D not certain. CDR1 is SGHKS and CDR2 is YYEKEE in the germline V gene (reference sequence). The germline V and J ends were trimmed by 3 bases and 1 base, with 14 bases remaining between them. This CDR3 comprises 16 residues.

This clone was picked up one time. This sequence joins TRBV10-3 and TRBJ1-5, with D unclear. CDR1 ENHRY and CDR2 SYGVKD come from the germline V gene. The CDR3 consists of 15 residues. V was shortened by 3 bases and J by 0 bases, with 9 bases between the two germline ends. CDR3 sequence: CAISDFDDSNQPQHF. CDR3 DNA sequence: TGTGCCATCAGTGATTTTGATGATAGCAATCAGCCCCAGCATTTT.

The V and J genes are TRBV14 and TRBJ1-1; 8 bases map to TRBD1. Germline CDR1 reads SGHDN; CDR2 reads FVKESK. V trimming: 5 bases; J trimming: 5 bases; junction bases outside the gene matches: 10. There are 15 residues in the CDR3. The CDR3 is CASSKAQGARTEAFF. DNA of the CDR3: TGTGCCAGCAGCAAAGCCCAGGGGGCGAGGACTGAAGCTTTCTTT.

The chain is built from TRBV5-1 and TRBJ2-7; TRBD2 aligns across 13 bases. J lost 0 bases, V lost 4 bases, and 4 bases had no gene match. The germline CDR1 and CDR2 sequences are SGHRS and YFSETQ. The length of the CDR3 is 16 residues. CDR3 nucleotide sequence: TGCGCCAGCAGCCCGGGACTAGCGGGGAGCTCCTACGAGCAGTACTTC. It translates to CASSPGLAGSSYEQYF.

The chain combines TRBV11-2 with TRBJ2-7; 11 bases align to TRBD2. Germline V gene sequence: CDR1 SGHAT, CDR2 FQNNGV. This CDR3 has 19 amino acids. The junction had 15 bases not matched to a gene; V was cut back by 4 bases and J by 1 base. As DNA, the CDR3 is TGTGCCAGCAGCTCCCACTCGCTAAGGGGGACTAGCGGATCCTACGAGCAGTACTTC. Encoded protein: CASSSHSLRGTSGSYEQYF.

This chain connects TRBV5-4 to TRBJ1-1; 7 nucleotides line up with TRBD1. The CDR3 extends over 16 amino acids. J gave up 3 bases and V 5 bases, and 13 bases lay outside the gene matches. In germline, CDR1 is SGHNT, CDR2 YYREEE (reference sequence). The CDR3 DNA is TGTGCCAGCAGTGTTGACAGGGTAATATCAGACACTGAAGCTTTCTTT. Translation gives CASSVDRVISDTEAFF.

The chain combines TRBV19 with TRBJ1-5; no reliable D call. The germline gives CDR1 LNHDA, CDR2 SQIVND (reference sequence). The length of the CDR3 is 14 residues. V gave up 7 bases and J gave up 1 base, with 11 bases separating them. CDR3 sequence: CASTTDGSNQPQHF. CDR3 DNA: TGTGCCAGTACCACTGACGGGAGCAATCAGCCCCAGCATTTT. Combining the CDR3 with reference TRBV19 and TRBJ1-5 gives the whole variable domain DGGITQSPKYLFRKEGQNVTLSCEQNLNHDAMYWYRQDPGQGLRLIYYSQIVNDFQKGDIAEGYSVSREKKESFPLTVTSAQKNPTAFYLCASTTDGSNQPQHFGDGTRLSIL.

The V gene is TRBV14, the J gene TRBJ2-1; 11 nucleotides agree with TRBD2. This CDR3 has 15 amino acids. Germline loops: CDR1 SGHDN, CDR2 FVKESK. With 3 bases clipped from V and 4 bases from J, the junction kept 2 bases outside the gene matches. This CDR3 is CASSHGTSGYNEQFF. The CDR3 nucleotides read TGTGCCAGCAGCCACGGGACTAGCGGATACAATGAGCAGTTCTTC.

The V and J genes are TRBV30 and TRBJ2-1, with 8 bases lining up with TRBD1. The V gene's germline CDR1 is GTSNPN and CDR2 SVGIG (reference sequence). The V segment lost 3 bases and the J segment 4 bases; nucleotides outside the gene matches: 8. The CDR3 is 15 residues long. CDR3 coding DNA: TGTGCCTGGAGCCAAACAGGGGGGATGTACAATGAGCAGTTCTTC. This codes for CAWSQTGGMYNEQFF.

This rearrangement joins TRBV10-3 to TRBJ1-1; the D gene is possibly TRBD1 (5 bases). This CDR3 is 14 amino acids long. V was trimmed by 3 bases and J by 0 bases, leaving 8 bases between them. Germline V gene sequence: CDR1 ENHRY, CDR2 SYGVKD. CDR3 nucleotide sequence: TGTGCCATCAGTGACGCACAGGTGAACACTGAAGCTTTCTTT. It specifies CAISDAQVNTEAFF.